This T cell receptor (beta chain) was retrieved from a study of cytomegalovirus exposure and HLA in healthy donors. Overall study context: There were 100 million to 130 million unique TCR beta sequences, drawn from about 179 million T cells, in an earlier analysis. Overall study results and limits: The productive fraction for most TCR beta V segments was about 87% or about 30% in an earlier analysis. There were a few CMV-associated chains whose specificity for CMV antigens was confirmed in vitro.

13 Jbeta primers and 60 Vbeta primers were used for the PCR. Data came from immunoSEQ multiplex PCR; TCRdb stores just in-frame clones and leaves some out. The sample consists of 90,000 to 130,000 clones, about three quarters of them appearing once. Trimming took 2 bases from V and 6 from J; bases not matched to a gene: 6. The CDR3 contains 13 residues. From germline, CDR1 is SQVTM and CDR2 ANQGSEA. About this clone: Its target is not known.

The clonotype comes from a woman in her twenties or thirties in good health and CMV-seronegative. The source material was PBMCs. The rearrangement uses TRBV29-1 and TRBJ1-2; 7 bases are shared with TRBD1. CDR3 region: CSVESWRGHGYTF. The CDR3 coding sequence is TGCAGCGTTGAATCTTGGAGGGGGCATGGCTACACCTTC.